This TCR beta chain was obtained from a study of T-cell reconstitution after alpha-beta-depleted transplantation in children. Broader study findings: Reportedly, roughly two months post-transplant, alpha-beta T cells arose from several hundred expanded graft clones. Most T-cell counts and diversity one year after the transplant came from T cells that were newly produced. Day-60 TCRbeta diversity that was high in some patients was derived from surviving recipient T cells and thymic progenitors.

This clonotype occurred many times. Its antigen remains unidentified. The junction does not match germline at one end; this may be a read error. The TCRbeta library was prepared with unique molecular identifiers. TCRdb itself ran the PCR reads through MiXCR, one entry per CDR3 protein. Of 750,000 to 950,000 distinct CDR3 sequences in the sample, approximately 15% were seen once. The receptor was derived from a male patient between 5 and 17 years old who had a stem cell transplant for acute lymphoblastic leukemia, so the T cells may come from the graft donor. The sequencing here drew on PBMCs, mostly from graft donor cells, taken 360 days after TCRalphabeta/CD19-depleted stem cell transplant.

The CDR3 reads CARSQEYRAGADTQYF. The CDR3 DNA sequence: TGCGCCAGAAGCCAAGAATACCGGGCAGGGGCAGATACGCAGTATTTT. This chain joins TRBV4-1 and TRBJ2-3, with a weak D call TRBD1 (6 bases). The CDR3 totals 16 residues. From germline, CDR1 is MGHRA and CDR2 YSYEKL.